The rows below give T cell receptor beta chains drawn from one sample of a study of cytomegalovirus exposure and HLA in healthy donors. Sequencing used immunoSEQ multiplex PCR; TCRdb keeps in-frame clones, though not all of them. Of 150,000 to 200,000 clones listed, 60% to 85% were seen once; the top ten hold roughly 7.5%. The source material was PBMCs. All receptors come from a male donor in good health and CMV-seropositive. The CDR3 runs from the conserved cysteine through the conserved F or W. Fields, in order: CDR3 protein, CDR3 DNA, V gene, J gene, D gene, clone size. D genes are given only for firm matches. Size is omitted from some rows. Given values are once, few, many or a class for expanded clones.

CDR3 protein: CASWRGGGGGYTF
CDR3 DNA: TGTGCCAGCTGGAGAGGGGGCGGAGGGGGCTACACCTTC
V gene: TRBV6-1
J gene: TRBJ1-2
D gene: TRBD1
clone size: once

CDR3 protein: CASSYRGYNEKLFF
CDR3 DNA: TGTGCCAGCAGTTATCGGGGGTATAATGAAAAACTGTTTTTT
V gene: TRBV6-5
J gene: TRBJ1-4
D gene: -
clone size: once

CDR3 protein: CASSTDRGDEQFF
CDR3 DNA: TGTGCCAGCAGTACGGACAGGGGGGATGAGCAGTTCTTC
V gene: TRBV6-5
J gene: TRBJ2-1
D gene: TRBD1
clone size: -

CDR3 protein: CASGQDQETQYF
CDR3 DNA: TGTGCCTCTGGACAGGACCAAGAGACCCAGTACTTC
V gene: TRBV5-4
J gene: TRBJ2-5
D gene: TRBD1
clone size: once

CDR3 protein: CASRADYYGYTF
CDR3 DNA: TGTGCCAGCAGGGCAGACTACTATGGCTACACCTTC
V gene: TRBV2
J gene: TRBJ1-2
D gene: -
clone size: -

CDR3 protein: CASSGGQKQETQYF
CDR3 DNA: TGTGCCAGCAGTGGCGGACAGAAGCAAGAGACCCAGTACTTC
V gene: TRBV2
J gene: TRBJ2-5
D gene: -
clone size: -

CDR3 protein: CASTPYEGFTDTQYF
CDR3 DNA: TGCGCCAGCACCCCGTATGAGGGATTCACAGATACGCAGTATTTT
V gene: TRBV5-1
J gene: TRBJ2-3
D gene: -
clone size: -

CDR3 protein: CASSLDRGGGTEAFF
CDR3 DNA: TGCGCCAGCAGCTTGGACAGGGGAGGCGGCACTGAAGCTTTCTTT
V gene: TRBV5-1
J gene: TRBJ1-1
D gene: TRBD1
clone size: -

CDR3 protein: CASSPGQKYEQYF
CDR3 DNA: TGTGCCAGCAGCCCGGGACAGAAATACGAGCAGTACTTC
V gene: TRBV7-9
J gene: TRBJ2-7
D gene: TRBD1
clone size: -

CDR3 protein: CASTPYGGTGSSYTF
CDR3 DNA: TGCGCCAGCACTCCTTATGGGGGGACAGGGTCTAGCTACACCTTC
V gene: TRBV4-1
J gene: TRBJ1-2
D gene: TRBD1
clone size: -

CDR3 protein: CASSLLGDESYGYTF
CDR3 DNA: TGTGCCAGCAGCTTGCTAGGGGATGAGAGCTATGGCTACACCTTC
V gene: TRBV5-6
J gene: TRBJ1-2
D gene: -
clone size: -

CDR3 protein: CASSYGGIYNEQFF
CDR3 DNA: TGTGCCAGCAGTTACGGTGGCATATACAATGAGCAGTTCTTC
V gene: TRBV6-5
J gene: TRBJ2-1
D gene: -
clone size: -

CDR3 protein: CASSSPGLINTGELFF
CDR3 DNA: TGTGCCAGCAGCTCCCCGGGACTCATAAACACCGGGGAGCTGTTTTTT
V gene: TRBV11-2
J gene: TRBJ2-2
D gene: -
clone size: -

CDR3 protein: CASSTRDSLNTEAFF
CDR3 DNA: TGTGCCAGCAGTACCCGGGACAGCCTAAACACTGAAGCTTTCTTT
V gene: TRBV6-5
J gene: TRBJ1-1
D gene: TRBD1
clone size: -

CDR3 protein: CASSPSQGDTEAFF
CDR3 DNA: TGTGCCAGCTCACCAAGCCAGGGCGACACTGAAGCTTTCTTT
V gene: TRBV18
J gene: TRBJ1-1
D gene: -
clone size: -

CDR3 protein: CASEPLDSPLNQYF
CDR3 DNA: TGCGCCAGCGAACCCCTGGACAGTCCCCTCAACCAGTACTTC
V gene: TRBV10-2
J gene: TRBJ2-7
D gene: -
clone size: -

CDR3 protein: CASSEPSGQGLAEGYTF
CDR3 DNA: TGTGCCAGCAGTGAACCCTCTGGACAGGGTTTGGCGGAAGGCTACACCTTC
V gene: TRBV25-1
J gene: TRBJ1-2
D gene: TRBD1
clone size: -

CDR3 protein: CASSLGGQEVGFF
CDR3 DNA: TGTGCCAGCAGTCTGGGAGGACAGGAGGTGGGTTTCTTT
V gene: TRBV28
J gene: TRBJ1-1
D gene: TRBD1
clone size: -

CDR3 protein: CASTDRAVEAFF
CDR3 DNA: TGTGCCAGTACCGACAGGGCGGTTGAAGCTTTCTTT
V gene: TRBV19
J gene: TRBJ1-1
D gene: TRBD1
clone size: -

CDR3 protein: CASGLEGASSGNTIYF
CDR3 DNA: TGTGCCAGCGGGCTGGAAGGGGCGAGCTCTGGAAACACCATATATTTT
V gene: TRBV6-6
J gene: TRBJ1-3
D gene: -
clone size: once

CDR3 protein: CATFGLAGTQETQYF
CDR3 DNA: TGTGCCACGTTTGGACTAGCGGGGACGCAAGAGACCCAGTACTTC
V gene: TRBV9
J gene: TRBJ2-5
D gene: TRBD2
clone size: -